A selection of T cell receptor beta chains follows, all from one sample in a study of Graves' ophthalmopathy and Graves' hyperthyroidism. One entry per CDR3 protein results from TCRdb running MiXCR on the multiplex PCR reads. The sample yields 1 million to 1.3 million distinct CDR3 sequences, about 36% seen once. Sequencing was performed on peripheral blood or thyroid tissue (not recorded which). The receptor source for this set is an adult man with Graves' hyperthyroidism. Both conserved end residues are part of each CDR3. D genes are given only for firm matches. Clone size is given as once, few, many, or a class for an expanded clone.

clone size	J gene	V gene	D gene	CDR3 protein	CDR3 DNA
many	TRBJ2-5	TRBV7-2	-	CASSYVGGREGETQYF	TGTGCCAGCAGCTACGTGGGAGGAAGGGAAGGAGAGACCCAGTACTTC
few	TRBJ2-5	TRBV2	TRBD2	CASKGGRAKETQYF	TGTGCCAGCAAGGGAGGGAGGGCCAAAGAGACCCAGTACTTC
few	TRBJ2-5	TRBV29-1	-	CSVARTPVETQYF	TGCAGCGTTGCGAGGACCCCCGTGGAGACCCAGTACTTC
many	TRBJ1-5	TRBV5-6	-	CASSPGGRPTQPQHF	TGTGCCAGCAGCCCCGGTGGGAGACCAACTCAGCCCCAGCATTTT
many	TRBJ1-4	TRBV15	-	CATSSNPEKLFF	TGTGCCACCAGCAGTAACCCTGAAAAACTGTTTTTT
many	TRBJ1-4	TRBV29-1	-	CSVAPVSDEKLFF	TGCAGCGTTGCCCCTGTCTCCGATGAAAAACTGTTTTTT
many	TRBJ1-5	TRBV19	-	CASSRRLEPQHF	TGTGCCAGTAGTCGACGCCTGGAACCCCAGCATTTT
few	TRBJ2-7	TRBV19	-	CASSIAAGSTYEQYF	TGTGCCAGTAGTATAGCGGCGGGTTCAACCTACGAGCAGTACTTC
many	TRBJ1-1	TRBV29-1	TRBD1	CSVLQGVYIMNTEAFF	TGCAGCGTTCTACAGGGGGTATACATCATGAACACTGAAGCTTTCTTT
many	TRBJ1-1	TRBV7-9	-	CASSLGYAQAFF	TGTGCCAGCAGCTTGGGTTACGCTCAAGCTTTCTTT